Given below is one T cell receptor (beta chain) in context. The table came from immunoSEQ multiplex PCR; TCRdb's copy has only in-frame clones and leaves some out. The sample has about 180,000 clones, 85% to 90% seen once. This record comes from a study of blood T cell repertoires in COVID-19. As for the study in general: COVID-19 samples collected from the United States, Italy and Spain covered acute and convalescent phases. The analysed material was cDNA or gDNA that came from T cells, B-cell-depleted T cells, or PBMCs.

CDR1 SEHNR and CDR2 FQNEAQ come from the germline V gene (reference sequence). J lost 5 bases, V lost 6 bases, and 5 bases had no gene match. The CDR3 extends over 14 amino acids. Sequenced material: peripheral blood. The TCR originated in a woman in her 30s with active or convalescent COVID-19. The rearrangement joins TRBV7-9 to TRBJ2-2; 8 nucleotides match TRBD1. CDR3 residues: CASRGQGRTGELFF. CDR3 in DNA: TGTGCCAGCAGAGGACAGGGAAGGACCGGGGAGCTGTTTTTT.